The clone carrying this TCR beta chain has a handful of counts. Its antigen is not identified. The CDR3 spans 15 residues. From germline, CDR1 is KGHSH and CDR2 LQKENI. Trimming cost V 4 bases and J 2 bases, with 15 bases left between them. Exclusion applied to patients with other autoimmune diseases, uncontrolled infections, pregnancy or lactation. This sample is drawn from a study of Graves' ophthalmopathy and Graves' hyperthyroidism. Study outcomes and limitations: With a specificity of around 77% and a sensitivity of 70% to 71%, the model predicted ophthalmopathy progression. Most thyroid-expanded clonotypes exceeding 0.001 frequency were also found in blood.

The TCR beta CDR3 regions underwent amplification from RNA transcripts. RT-PCR with HTBI primers came first, then second-round multiplex PCR. TCRdb reanalysed the multiplex PCR reads using MiXCR and keeps one entry per CDR3 protein. The table has about 1.1 million distinct CDR3 sequences, roughly 35% seen once; the top ten hold approximately 12%. The genes are TRBV18 and TRBJ2-7; the D gene could be TRBD1 or TRBD2 (5 bases each). The material sequenced was peripheral blood or thyroid tissue (not recorded which). The source is an adult man with Graves' hyperthyroidism. The CDR3 loop reads CASSLFRDLTYEQYF. The CDR3, as DNA: TGTGCCAGCTCACTATTCCGGGACCTCACCTACGAGCAGTACTTC. Looking up the rest from reference TRBV18 and TRBJ2-7 gives the full variable domain: NAGVMQNPRHLVRRRGQEARLRCSPMKGHSHVYWYRQLPEEGLKFMVYLQKENIIDESGMPKERFSAEFPKEGPSILRIQQVVRGDSAAYFCASSLFRDLTYEQYFGPGTRLTVT.